The 18 T cell receptor beta chains in this list originate from one sample, sequenced in a study of cytomegalovirus exposure and HLA in healthy donors. PCR involved 60 Vbeta and 13 Jbeta primers. The table came from immunoSEQ multiplex PCR; TCRdb's copy has only in-frame clones and leaves some out. The sample comprises around 130,000 clones, roughly four fifths of which are singletons, and approximately 5.6% rests with the top ten. The sequenced sample consisted of PBMCs. These receptors originate from a woman between 40 and 50 years old in good health and CMV-seropositive.

In this sample, this clone turned up once. The J gene is TRBJ1-1, the V gene TRBV5-6, with D perhaps matching TRBD1 (5 bases). Looked up from germline, CDR1 is SGHDT and CDR2 is YYEEEE. This CDR3 spans 13 amino acids. Deletions cut 7 bases from V and 8 bases from J, with 18 bases between. CDR3 bases: TGTGCCAGCTCCGAGTCGGGGGTACGAGAAGCTTTCTTT. Translating gives CASSESGVREAFF.

This clone was counted once. V and J are TRBV7-2 and TRBJ1-1, with 8 bases aligning to TRBD1. Germline-derived CDR1 and CDR2 are SGHTA and FQGNSA. The CDR3 is 14 amino acids. J gave up 7 bases and V 5 bases, and 9 bases lay outside the gene matches. In nucleotides, the CDR3 is TGTGCCAGCAGCCCCCAGGGGGCGCAGGGTGAAGCTTTCTTT. It specifies CASSPQGAQGEAFF.

The rearrangement links TRBV5-4 to TRBJ1-3, with D uncertain. CDR3 length equals 14 residues. The V end lost 4 bases, the J end lost 4 bases, and 12 bases lay between the germline ends. Per the germline V gene, CDR1 is SGHNT and CDR2 is YYREEE (reference sequence). The CDR3 DNA reads TGTGCCAGCAGCCGCGGAGGTATAGGAAACACCATATATTTT. Amino acids: CASSRGGIGNTIYF.

The chain has TRBV5-1 and TRBJ2-5, with 7 bases matching TRBD2. The CDR3 spans 16 residues. The J segment lost 3 bases and the V segment lost 0 bases, leaving 8 bases of the junction unmatched. CDR1 SGHRS and CDR2 YFSETQ come from the germline V gene. The CDR3 loop is CASSLGYPGLKETQYF. The CDR3 region has the DNA TGCGCCAGCAGCTTGGGATATCCGGGACTAAAAGAGACCCAGTACTTC.

This clone was detected only once. V and J are TRBV5-4 and TRBJ2-3; TRBD2 matches at 7 bases. The CDR3 is made up of 14 amino acids. Germline trimming cut 4 bases from V and 4 bases from J; bases unmatched to any gene: 6. Per germline, CDR1 SGHNT and CDR2 YYREEE (reference sequence). CDR3 sequence (DNA): TGTGCCAGCAGCCGAGCGGGATTGCCAGATACGCAGTATTTT. This encodes CASSRAGLPDTQYF.

This rearrangement joins TRBV6-6 to TRBJ1-5; the match to TRBD1 covers 7 bases. The V segment lost 5 bases and the J segment 1 base; nucleotides outside the gene matches: 2. Germline assignment: CDR1 MNHNY and CDR2 SVGAGI (reference sequence). The length of the CDR3 is 14 residues. CDR3: CASSRDSSNQPQHF. In DNA, the CDR3 is TGTGCCAGCAGTCGGGACAGCAGCAATCAGCCCCAGCATTTT.

V is TRBV7-2 and J is TRBJ1-1; the match to TRBD1 covers 10 bases. Germline-derived CDR1 and CDR2 are SGHTA and FQGNSA. The CDR3 is 15 amino acids. Losses at the gene ends were 1 base for V and 11 bases for J; bases not matched to a gene: 10. DNA for the CDR3: TGTGCCAGCAGCTTAGGGACAGGGGGGTGGTCTGTGGCTTTCTTT. It specifies CASSLGTGGWSVAFF.

V is TRBV19 and J is TRBJ1-2; D remains unclear. V was shortened by 7 bases and J by 0 bases, with 15 bases between the two germline ends. The CDR3 length is 15 residues. CDR1 is LNHDA and CDR2 is SQIVND in the germline V gene (reference sequence). The CDR3: CASNPSVLANYGYTF. For the CDR3, the DNA is TGTGCCAGTAACCCGTCGGTCCTAGCTAACTATGGCTACACCTTC.

The V call is TRBV5-4, the J call TRBJ1-1, with 9 bases aligning to TRBD1. Per the germline V gene, CDR1 is SGHNT and CDR2 is YYREEE (reference sequence). The V segment lost 4 bases and the J segment 5 bases; nucleotides outside the gene matches: 12. The CDR3 extends over 16 amino acids. The CDR3 bases are TGTGCCAGCAGCCCAAGGCGGCCGGGACAGGGAACTGAAGCTTTCTTT. Translation: CASSPRRPGQGTEAFF.

This chain uses TRBV15 with TRBJ2-7; no firm D call. The CDR3 runs to 13 residues. Germline V gene data show CDR1 as LNHNV and CDR2 as YYDKDF (reference sequence). V was cut by 2 bases and J by 6 bases, with 11 bases left in between. The CDR3 protein is CATSRIPGGEQYF. CDR3 bases: TGTGCCACCAGCAGAATCCCCGGCGGCGAGCAGTACTTC.

The chain links TRBV6-1 to TRBJ1-2; 8 bases are shared with TRBD1. V dropped 11 bases and J dropped 5; count of bases not matched to a gene: 13. The germline gives CDR1 MNHNS, CDR2 SASEGT. The CDR3 contains 14 residues. Here the CDR3 reads CAGSRDRSGYGYTF. The CDR3 bases are TGTGCCGGGTCTAGGGACAGGAGTGGGTATGGCTACACCTTC.

This clone came up once. V usage is TRBV19 and J usage is TRBJ2-5; 9 bases align to TRBD2. This CDR3 is built from 14 residues. Germline V CDR1 and CDR2: LNHDA, SQIVND (reference sequence). The J segment lost 5 bases and the V segment lost 6 bases, leaving 7 bases of the junction unmatched. The CDR3 reads CASRVAGGPETQYF. CDR3 DNA: TGTGCCAGTAGGGTTGCGGGAGGGCCCGAGACCCAGTACTTC.

This clone was seen more than once but under ten times. V and J are TRBV27 and TRBJ1-2; D unresolved. The CDR3 spans 14 residues. The germline V and J ends were trimmed by 5 bases and 4 bases, with 14 bases remaining between them. Germline-derived CDR1 and CDR2 are MNHEY and SMNVEV (reference sequence). CDR3 amino acids: CASSPWTGAYGYTF. The CDR3 region has the DNA TGTGCCAGCAGTCCATGGACGGGAGCCTATGGCTACACCTTC.

Note on this clone: Distinct nucleotide sequences in the sample also encode this CDR3. This sequence joins TRBV25-1 and TRBJ2-2; TRBD1 agrees at 7 bases. The V gene's germline CDR1 is MGHDK and CDR2 SYGVNS. V lost 7 bases to trimming and J lost 5 bases; unmatched junction nucleotides: 4. The CDR3 totals 13 residues. The CDR3 DNA reads as TGTGCCAGCACCCGACAGGGAACCGGGGAGCTGTTTTTT. This codes for CASTRQGTGELFF. Drawing the rest from reference TRBV25-1 and TRBJ2-2, the complete variable domain is EADIYQTPRYLVIGTGKKITLECSQTMGHDKMYWYQQDPGMELHLIHYSYGVNSTEKGDLSSESTVSRIRTEHFPLTLESARPSHTSQYLCASTRQGTGELFFGEGSRLTVL.

This chain uses TRBV7-9 with TRBJ1-2; the D is unclear. The V end was cut by 6 bases, the J end by 3 bases, with 11 bases between. In germline, CDR1 is SEHNR, CDR2 FQNEAQ (reference sequence). This CDR3 comprises 13 residues. The CDR3 bases are TGTGCCAGCAGTAGCGGCGGAGACTATGGCTACACCTTC. Encoded protein: CASSSGGDYGYTF.

The chain has TRBV6-1 and TRBJ1-4; 7 bases match TRBD1. Germline V gene data show CDR1 as MNHNS and CDR2 as SASEGT. The CDR3 is 15 amino acids. V lost 8 bases to trimming and J lost 8 bases; unmatched junction nucleotides: 14. The CDR3: CASYPGSTGLEKLFF. The CDR3 DNA is TGTGCCAGCTACCCTGGTTCGACAGGGCTCGAAAAACTGTTTTTT.

The chain is built from TRBV5-1 and TRBJ2-7; unclear D gene. The V gene's germline CDR1 is SGHRS and CDR2 YFSETQ. V was clipped by 4 bases and J by 11 bases, with 19 bases between them. CDR3 length equals 13 residues. The DNA for the CDR3 is TGCGCCAGCAGCCCCGACGGCCCAGTTCAGGAGTACTTC. Translation: CASSPDGPVQEYF.

This clone occurred a few times. The V call is TRBV4-2, the J call TRBJ2-1; 14 bases are shared with TRBD2. The junction had 3 bases not matched to a gene; V was cut back by 1 base and J by 7 bases. The CDR3 extends over 16 amino acids. Germline assignment: CDR1 LGHNA and CDR2 YNFKEQ. CDR3 loop: CASSQGGTSGSNEQFF. The CDR3, as DNA: TGTGCCAGCAGCCAAGGGGGGACTAGCGGGAGTAATGAGCAGTTCTTC.